What follows is one T cell receptor (beta chain) and its context. The data derive from a study of blood T cell repertoires in COVID-19. Study context: Acute and convalescent COVID-19 specimens originated in the United States, Italy and Spain. The cDNA or gDNA used as material had been derived from T cells, B-cell-depleted T cells, or PBMCs.

Seattle patients were enrolled while actively infected and followed longitudinally. Source study methods: Reference gene primer amplification yielded estimated nucleated cell counts. Profiled with immunoSEQ multiplex PCR; TCRdb holds only in-frame clones, not every one. Clone size and V and J calls were adopted from that table, with D and trimming inferred from the DNA. The table has roughly 150,000 clones, around four fifths seen once. Germline V lookup: CDR1 SGDLS, CDR2 YYNGEE. The V and J ends lost 0 bases and 2 bases respectively, with 11 bases between them. CDR3 length: 15 amino acids. The clonotype comes from a woman older than 75 with COVID-19, enrolled during active disease. Specimen: peripheral blood. The chain employs TRBV9 and TRBJ1-2; D ambiguous. The CDR3 is CASSVAPSVNYGYTF. DNA of the CDR3: TGTGCCAGCAGCGTAGCTCCCAGTGTAAACTATGGCTACACCTTC.